This T cell receptor (beta chain) derives from a study of blood T cell repertoires in COVID-19. Study as a whole: T cells, B-cell-depleted T cells, or PBMCs provided the cDNA or gDNA that served as material.

Per the original data handling: It was from reference gene primer amplification that nucleated cell counts were estimated. Repertoires were generated with immunoSEQ multiplex PCR, while TCRdb's copy carries only in-frame clones and drops some. From that table come the V and J calls and clone size; the DNA was used to work out D and trimming. The table lists 150,000 to 200,000 clones, 65% to 80% of them singletons, with less than 20% in the top ten. Trimming left V 5 bases short and J 2 bases short, with 7 bases between. This CDR3 comprises 14 residues. Germline V CDR1 and CDR2: SEHNR, FQNEAQ (reference sequence). Study members were between roughly 18 and 89 years old and lived in 24 US regions. Cohorts were based on clinical histories the participants reported.

Source material: PBMCs or T cells enriched from blood (not recorded which). V and J are TRBV7-9 and TRBJ2-6; no reliable D call. The sequence derives from a woman aged 50 to 65 with acute COVID-19. The CDR3 region has the DNA TGTGCCAGCAGCGCCCGAGCTGGGGCCAACGTCCTGACTTTC. This sequence encodes CASSARAGANVLTF.